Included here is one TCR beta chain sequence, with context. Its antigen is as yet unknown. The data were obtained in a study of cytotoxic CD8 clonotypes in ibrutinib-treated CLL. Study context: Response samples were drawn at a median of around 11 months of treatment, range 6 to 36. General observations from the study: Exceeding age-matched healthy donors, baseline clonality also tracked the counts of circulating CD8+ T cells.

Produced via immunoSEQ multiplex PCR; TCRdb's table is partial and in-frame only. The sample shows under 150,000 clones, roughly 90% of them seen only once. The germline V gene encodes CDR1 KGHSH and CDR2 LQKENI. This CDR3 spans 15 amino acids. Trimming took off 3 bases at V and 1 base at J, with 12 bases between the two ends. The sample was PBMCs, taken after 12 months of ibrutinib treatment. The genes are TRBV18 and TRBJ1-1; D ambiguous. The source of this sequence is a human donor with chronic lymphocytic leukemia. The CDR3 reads CASSPMFETNTEAFF. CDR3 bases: TGTGCCAGCTCACCGATGTTTGAGACGAACACTGAAGCTTTCTTT.